This T cell receptor beta chain was identified in a study of early T cells in non-severe SARS-CoV-2 infection. Study in general: Sequencing of unsorted whole blood was done on bulk RNA, leaving chains unpaired.

The study, taken as a whole, reports: VDJdb matching skewed toward anti-spike CD8 responses, missing private and CD4 specificities.

Per the germline V gene, CDR1 is DFQATT and CDR2 is SNEGSKA (reference sequence). The CDR3 extends over 13 amino acids. J was trimmed by 9 bases and V by 3 bases; bases with no gene match: 8. The sample holds a few counts of this clonotype. The target antigen is unknown. Individual cDNA molecules each received unique molecular identifiers attached to them. TCRdb redid the calling of the 5' RACE reads with MiXCR, one entry per CDR3 protein. The sample holds 100,000 to 150,000 distinct CDR3 sequences, approximately 15% seen once. The rearrangement links TRBV20-1 to TRBJ1-5; the match to TRBD1 covers 7 bases. The sequenced material came from whole blood. The TCR comes from an adult who was a healthcare worker with PCR-confirmed SARS-CoV-2 infection or an uninfected control (not recorded which). Written as DNA, the CDR3 is TGCAGTGCTAGGAGGGACAGATGGGCGCCCCAGCATTTT. Translation gives CSARRDRWAPQHF.